This paragraph covers one TCR beta chain sequence. Its antigen is still unknown. The entry originates in a study of PD-1 blockade in classical Hodgkin lymphoma. TCRdb keeps only in-frame clones here, not all; method: immunoSEQ multiplex PCR. The repertoire has roughly 34,000 clones, just over 75% of them found once; the top ten carry roughly 15%. Overall study results and limits: There was a significant rise in CD4+ TCR diversity by C4D1, with no such rise for CD8+. Compared with healthy donors, newly diagnosed patients reportedly showed lower baseline TCR diversity.

The V gene end was trimmed by 5 bases and the J gene end by 6 bases; junction bases not matched to a gene: 8. CDR3 size: 14 residues. Germline CDR1 MNHNS, CDR2 SASEGT. Each patient's relapse followed autologous stem cell transplantation, and brentuximab vedotin exposure varied. The study recorded best responses of complete response, partial response or progressive disease. This sequence was found in a human donor with classical Hodgkin lymphoma. Sequences were derived from peripheral blood mononuclear cells (PBMCs), sampled before the second cycle of nivolumab. This chain joins TRBV6-1 and TRBJ2-7, with 9 bases lining up with TRBD1. The CDR3 DNA reads TGTGCCAGCAGTCCCCCGGACAGGGGAGGCGAGCAGTACTTC. Translation gives CASSPPDRGGEQYF.